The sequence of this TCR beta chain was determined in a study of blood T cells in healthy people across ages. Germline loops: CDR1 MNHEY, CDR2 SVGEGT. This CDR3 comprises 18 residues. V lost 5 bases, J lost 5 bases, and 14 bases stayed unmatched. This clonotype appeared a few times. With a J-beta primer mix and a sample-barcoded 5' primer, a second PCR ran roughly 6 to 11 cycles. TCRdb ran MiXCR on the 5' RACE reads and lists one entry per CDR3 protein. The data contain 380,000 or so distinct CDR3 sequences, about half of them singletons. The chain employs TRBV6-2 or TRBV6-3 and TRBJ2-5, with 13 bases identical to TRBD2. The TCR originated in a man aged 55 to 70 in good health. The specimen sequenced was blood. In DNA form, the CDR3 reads TGTGCCAGCAGTCTGGGACTAGCGGGAATCATTACTAAGGAGACCCAGTACTTC. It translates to CASSLGLAGIITKETQYF.